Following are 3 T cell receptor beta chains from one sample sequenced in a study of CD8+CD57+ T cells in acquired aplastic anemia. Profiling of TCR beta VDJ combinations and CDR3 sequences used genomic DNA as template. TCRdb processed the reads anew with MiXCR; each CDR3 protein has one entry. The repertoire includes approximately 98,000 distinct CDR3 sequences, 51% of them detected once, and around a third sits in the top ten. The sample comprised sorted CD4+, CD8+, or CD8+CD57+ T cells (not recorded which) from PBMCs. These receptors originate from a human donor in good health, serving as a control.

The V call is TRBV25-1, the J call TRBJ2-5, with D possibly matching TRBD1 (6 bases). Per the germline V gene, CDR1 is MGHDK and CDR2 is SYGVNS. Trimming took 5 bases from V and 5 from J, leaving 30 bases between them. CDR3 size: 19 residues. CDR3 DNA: TGTGCCAGCAGTTTACAGGGAACGCACACCGGGGAGCTGTCGGAGACCCAGTACTTC. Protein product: CASSLQGTHTGELSETQYF.

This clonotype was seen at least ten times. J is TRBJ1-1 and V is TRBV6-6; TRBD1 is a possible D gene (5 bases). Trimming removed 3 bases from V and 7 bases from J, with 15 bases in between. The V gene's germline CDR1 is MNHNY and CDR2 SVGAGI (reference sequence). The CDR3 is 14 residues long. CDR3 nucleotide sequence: TGTGCCAGCAGTTATTCCCGGGGGTCGGATGAAGCTTTCTTT. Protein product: CASSYSRGSDEAFF.

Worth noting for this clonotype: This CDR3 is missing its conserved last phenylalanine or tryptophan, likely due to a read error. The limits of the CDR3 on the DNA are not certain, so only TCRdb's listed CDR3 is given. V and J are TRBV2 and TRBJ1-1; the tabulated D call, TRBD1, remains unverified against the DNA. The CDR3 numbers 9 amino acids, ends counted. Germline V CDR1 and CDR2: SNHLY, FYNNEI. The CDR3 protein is CASRGQPPS.